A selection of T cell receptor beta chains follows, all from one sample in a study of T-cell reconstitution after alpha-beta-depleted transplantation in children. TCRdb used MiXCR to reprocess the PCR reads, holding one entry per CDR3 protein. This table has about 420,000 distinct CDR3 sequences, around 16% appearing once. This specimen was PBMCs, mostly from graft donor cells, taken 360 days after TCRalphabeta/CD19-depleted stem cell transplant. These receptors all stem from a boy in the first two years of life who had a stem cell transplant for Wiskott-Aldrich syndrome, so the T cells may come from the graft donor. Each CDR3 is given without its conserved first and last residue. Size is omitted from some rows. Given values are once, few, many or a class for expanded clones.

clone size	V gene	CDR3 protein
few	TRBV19	ASSMPGQGYEQY
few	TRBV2	ASKWIAGGMYNEQF
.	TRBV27	ASSPTIQRRQPQH
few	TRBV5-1	ASSDGLYEQY
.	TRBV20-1	SASLAGGLTDTQY
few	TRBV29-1	SAGQGDYEQY
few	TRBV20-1	SARALAAKNIQY
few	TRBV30	ALRGSNTEAF
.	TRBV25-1	ASSELGKGRNEQF
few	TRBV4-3	ASSQVGPGTRETQY
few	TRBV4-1	ASSQALTSGRVGNEQF
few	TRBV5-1	ASSSGGSHEQY
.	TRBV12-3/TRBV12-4	ASRPRGSETQY
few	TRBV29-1	SATGQGINNEQF
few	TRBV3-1	ASSQSSGTVLTGELF
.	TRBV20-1	SGVPRSSYEQY
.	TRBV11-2	ASSLDLSSMGQY
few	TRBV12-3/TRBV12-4	ASSNEDLNGADTQY
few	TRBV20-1	SASGEGIQY
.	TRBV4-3	ASSQHIPVGPAYNEQF
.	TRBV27	ASSDRDRGTDTQY
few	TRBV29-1	SALGLNIQY
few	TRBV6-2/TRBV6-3	ASLDRGRSYNEQF
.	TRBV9	ASSDPPLGGGPSTDTQY
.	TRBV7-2	ASSPLGGGQF
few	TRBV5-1	ASSGAGTTTQY
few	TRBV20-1	SADDSRETQY
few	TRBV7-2	ASSRPVPFYNEQF
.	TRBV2	ASRRGNTQY
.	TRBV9	ASSISSGPQETQY
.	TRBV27	ASSFGGGPGEQF
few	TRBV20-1	SARETSGSSYNEQF
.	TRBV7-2	ASSAGTVETQY
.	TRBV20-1	SASLAANEQF
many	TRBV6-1	ASSDILAGPKYPSYNEQF
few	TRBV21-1	ASSKAGGSGQF
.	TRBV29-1	SVETPGPAGTGELF
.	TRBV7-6	ASSFLRVGLAGGSSTDTQY
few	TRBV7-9	ASSYGPWDLKNGGYT
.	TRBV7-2	ASRWKTDTQY
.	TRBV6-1	ASLKTGLREVNQPQH
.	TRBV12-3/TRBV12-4	ASSRIGQDYEQY
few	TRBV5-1	ASSQKRGGEITDTQY
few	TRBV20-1	SARPRGIFYEQY
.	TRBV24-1	ATSDLPPTTSGKSGELF
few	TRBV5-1	ASSLAQIVSAGTSYNEQF
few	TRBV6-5	AAGWGNEQF
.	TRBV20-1	SARDALQIEIRNSPLH
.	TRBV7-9	ASLGGGSMQETQY
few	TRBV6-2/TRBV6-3	ASRAGYGFTKNIQY
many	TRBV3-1	ASSQTLAGGTKNIQY
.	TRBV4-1	ASSQDVRVFYSPLH
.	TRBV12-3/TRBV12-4	ASSLGTLATNEKLF
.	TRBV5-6	ASSFREREPQH
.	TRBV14	ASSFLLGVNSPLH
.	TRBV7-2	ASSLGIATSTGELF